This T cell receptor (beta chain) was captured in a study of CD8 T cells in Susac syndrome. The CDR3 extends over 21 amino acids. With V trimmed by 0 bases and J by 3 bases, 19 bases remained unmatched. CDR1 SGHNT and CDR2 YYREEE come from the germline V gene (reference sequence). Reverse transcription of about 0.5 to 1 ug RNA was carried out with random hexamers. The immunoSEQ assay covered 54 Vbeta and 13 Jbeta segments for CDR3. One entry per CDR3 protein, called by TCRdb with MiXCR from the immunoSEQ multiplex PCR reads. Altogether some 260,000 distinct CDR3 sequences are present, 70% to 90% being singletons, with the ten largest covering about 0.11%. Sequencing of TCR beta was carried out in blood CD8+ and CD4+ T cells. The TEMRA cells underwent FACS enrichment, while the CD8+ and CD4+ T cells underwent negative isolation.

What was sequenced was CD8+ T cells from PBMCs. The chain is built from TRBV5-4 and TRBJ2-2; 8 bases are a match to TRBD2. This TCR was sampled from a human donor with multiple sclerosis. CDR3 sequence reads: CASSLATPSYSGGGYTGELFF. The DNA of the CDR3 is TGTGCCAGCAGCTTGGCGACGCCATCCTATTCGGGAGGGGGTTACACCGGGGAGCTGTTTTTT.